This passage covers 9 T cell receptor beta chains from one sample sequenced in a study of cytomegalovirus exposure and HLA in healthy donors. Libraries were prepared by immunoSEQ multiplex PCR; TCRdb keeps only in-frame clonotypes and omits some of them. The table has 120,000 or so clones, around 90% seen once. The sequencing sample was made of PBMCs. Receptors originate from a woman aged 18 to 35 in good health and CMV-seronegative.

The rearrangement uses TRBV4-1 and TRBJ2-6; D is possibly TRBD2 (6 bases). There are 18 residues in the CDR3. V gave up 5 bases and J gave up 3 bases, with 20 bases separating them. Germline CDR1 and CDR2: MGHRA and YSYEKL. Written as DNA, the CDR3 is TGCGCCAGCAGCACCCGCGGGGTAGATATATTTGGGGCCAACGTCCTGACTTTC. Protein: CASSTRGVDIFGANVLTF.

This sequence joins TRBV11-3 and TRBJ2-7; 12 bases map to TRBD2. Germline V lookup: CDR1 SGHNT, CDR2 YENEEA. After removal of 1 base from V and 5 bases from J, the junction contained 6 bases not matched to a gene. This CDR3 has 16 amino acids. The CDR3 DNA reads TGTGCCAGCAGCTTAGTCCTAGCGGGAGGGCCCCACGAGCAGTACTTC. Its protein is CASSLVLAGGPHEQYF.

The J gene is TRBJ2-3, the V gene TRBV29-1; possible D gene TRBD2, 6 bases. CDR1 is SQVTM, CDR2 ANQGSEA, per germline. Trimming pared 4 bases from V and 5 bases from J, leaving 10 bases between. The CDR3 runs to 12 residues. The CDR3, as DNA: TGCAGCGTTGCGGCCGGGGGAGATACGCAGTATTTT. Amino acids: CSVAAGGDTQYF.

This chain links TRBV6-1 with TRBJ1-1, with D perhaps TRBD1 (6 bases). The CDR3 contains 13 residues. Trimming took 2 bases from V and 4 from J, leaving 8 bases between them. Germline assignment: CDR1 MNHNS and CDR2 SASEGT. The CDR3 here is CASSENRATEAFF. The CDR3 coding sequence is TGTGCCAGCAGTGAAAACAGGGCCACTGAAGCTTTCTTT.

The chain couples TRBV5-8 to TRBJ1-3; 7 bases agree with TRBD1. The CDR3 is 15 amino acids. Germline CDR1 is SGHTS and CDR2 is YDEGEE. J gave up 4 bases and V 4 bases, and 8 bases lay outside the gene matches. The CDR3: CASSKDRVRGNTIYF. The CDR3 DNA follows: TGTGCCAGCAGCAAAGACAGGGTCCGCGGAAACACCATATATTTT.

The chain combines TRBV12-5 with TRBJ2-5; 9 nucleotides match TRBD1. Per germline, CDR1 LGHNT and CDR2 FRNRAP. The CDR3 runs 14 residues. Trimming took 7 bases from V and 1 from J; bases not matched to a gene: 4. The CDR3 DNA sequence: TGTGCTAGTGCGACAGGGGGTACCCAAGAGACCCAGTACTTC. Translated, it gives CASATGGTQETQYF.

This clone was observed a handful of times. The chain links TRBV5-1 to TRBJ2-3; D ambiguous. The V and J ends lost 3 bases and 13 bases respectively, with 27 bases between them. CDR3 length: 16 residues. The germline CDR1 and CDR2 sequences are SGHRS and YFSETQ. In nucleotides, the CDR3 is TGCGCCAGCAGCTGGAGCGCGAACCCCCTTTCAGATTTGGAGTATTTT. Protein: CASSWSANPLSDLEYF.

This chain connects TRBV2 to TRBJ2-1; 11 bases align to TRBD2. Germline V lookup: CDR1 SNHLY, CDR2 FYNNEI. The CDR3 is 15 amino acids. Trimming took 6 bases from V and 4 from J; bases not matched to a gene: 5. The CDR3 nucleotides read TGTGCCAGCAGACTAGCGGGGGAACTTTACAATGAGCAGTTCTTC. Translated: CASRLAGELYNEQFF.

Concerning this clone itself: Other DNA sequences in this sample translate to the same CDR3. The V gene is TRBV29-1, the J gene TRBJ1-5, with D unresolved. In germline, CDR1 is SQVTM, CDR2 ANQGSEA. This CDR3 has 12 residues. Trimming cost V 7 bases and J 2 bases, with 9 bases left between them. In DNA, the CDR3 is TGCAGCGCGAGGGTGGGCAATCAGCCCCAGCATTTT. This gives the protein CSARVGNQPQHF.